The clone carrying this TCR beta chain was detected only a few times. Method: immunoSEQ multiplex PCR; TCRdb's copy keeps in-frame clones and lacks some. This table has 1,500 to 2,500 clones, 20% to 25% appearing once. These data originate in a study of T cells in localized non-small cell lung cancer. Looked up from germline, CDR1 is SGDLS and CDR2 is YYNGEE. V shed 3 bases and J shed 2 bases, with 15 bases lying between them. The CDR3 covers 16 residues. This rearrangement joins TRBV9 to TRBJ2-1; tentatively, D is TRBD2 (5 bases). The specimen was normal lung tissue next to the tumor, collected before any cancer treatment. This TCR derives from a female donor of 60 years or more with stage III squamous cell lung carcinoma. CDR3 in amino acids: CASSASILGPYNEQFF. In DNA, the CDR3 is TGTGCCAGCAGCGCCTCTATACTAGGCCCCTACAATGAGCAGTTCTTC. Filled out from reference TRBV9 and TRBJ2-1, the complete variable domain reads DSGVTQTPKHLITATGQRVTLRCSPRSGDLSVYWYQQSLDQGLQFLIQYYNGEERAKGNILERFSAQQFPDLHSELNLSSLELGDSALYFCASSASILGPYNEQFFGPGTRLTVL.